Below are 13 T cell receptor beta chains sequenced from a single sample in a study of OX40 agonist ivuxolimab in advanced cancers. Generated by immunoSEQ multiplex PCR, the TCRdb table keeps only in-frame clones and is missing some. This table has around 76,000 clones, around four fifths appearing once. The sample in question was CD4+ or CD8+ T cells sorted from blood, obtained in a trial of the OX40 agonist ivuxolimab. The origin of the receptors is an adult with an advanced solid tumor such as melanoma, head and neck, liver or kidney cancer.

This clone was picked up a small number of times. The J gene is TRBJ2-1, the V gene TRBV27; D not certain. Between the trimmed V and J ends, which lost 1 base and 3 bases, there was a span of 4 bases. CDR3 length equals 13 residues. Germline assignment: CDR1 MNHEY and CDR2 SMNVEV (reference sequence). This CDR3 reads CASSLYSYNEQFF. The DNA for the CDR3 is TGTGCCAGCAGTTTATACAGCTACAATGAGCAGTTCTTC.

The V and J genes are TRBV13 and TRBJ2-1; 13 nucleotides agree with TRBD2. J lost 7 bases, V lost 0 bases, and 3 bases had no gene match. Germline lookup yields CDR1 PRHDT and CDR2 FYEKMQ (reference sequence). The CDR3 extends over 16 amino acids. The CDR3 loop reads CASSLGLTSGRNEQFF. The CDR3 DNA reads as TGTGCCAGCAGCTTAGGCCTGACTAGCGGGAGGAATGAGCAGTTCTTC.

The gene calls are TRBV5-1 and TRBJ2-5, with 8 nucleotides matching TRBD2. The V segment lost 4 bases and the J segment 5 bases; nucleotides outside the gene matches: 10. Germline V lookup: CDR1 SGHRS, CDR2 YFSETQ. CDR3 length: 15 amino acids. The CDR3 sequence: CASSEGGTRGETQYF. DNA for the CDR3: TGCGCCAGCAGCGAGGGCGGGACTAGGGGTGAGACCCAGTACTTC.

CDR3 amino acids: CASSSTGNYGYTF. The CDR3 DNA reads as TGTGCCAGCAGCTCGACAGGGAACTATGGCTACACCTTC. The chain joins TRBV11-2 to TRBJ1-2; 7 nucleotides align to TRBD1. CDR3 length equals 13 residues. With V trimmed by 4 bases and J by 2 bases, 1 base remained unmatched. Per germline, CDR1 SGHAT and CDR2 FQNNGV.

The CDR3 nucleotides are TGTGCCAGCAGCTTAGGAGCGACCGCCAAAAACATTCAGTACTTC. It encodes CASSLGATAKNIQYF. V is TRBV7-2 and J is TRBJ2-4; D remains unclear. CDR3 length: 15 residues. V lost 1 base and J 1 base, leaving 8 bases between the germline ends. Germline V gene data show CDR1 as SGHTA and CDR2 as FQGNSA.

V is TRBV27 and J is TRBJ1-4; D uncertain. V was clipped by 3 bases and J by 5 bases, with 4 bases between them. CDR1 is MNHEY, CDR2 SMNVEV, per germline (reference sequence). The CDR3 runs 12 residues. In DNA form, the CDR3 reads TGTGCCAGCAGTTTCTTGAATGAAAAACTGTTTTTT. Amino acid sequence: CASSFLNEKLFF. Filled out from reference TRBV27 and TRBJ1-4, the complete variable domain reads EAQVTQNPRYLITVTGKKLTVTCSQNMNHEYMSWYRQDPGLGLRQIYYSMNVEVTDKGDVPEGYKVSRKEKRNFPLILESPSPNQTSLYFCASSFLNEKLFFGSGTQLSVL.

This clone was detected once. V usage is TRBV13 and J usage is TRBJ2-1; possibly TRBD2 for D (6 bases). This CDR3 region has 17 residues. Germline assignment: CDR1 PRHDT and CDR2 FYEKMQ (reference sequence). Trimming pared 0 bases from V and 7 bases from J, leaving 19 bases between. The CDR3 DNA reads TGTGCCAGCAGCTTAGGCAATGGTGGTCTAGCGAGAAATGAGCAGTTCTTC. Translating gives CASSLGNGGLARNEQFF. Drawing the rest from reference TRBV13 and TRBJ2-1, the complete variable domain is AAGVIQSPRHLIKEKRETATLKCYPIPRHDTVYWYQQGPGQDPQFLISFYEKMQSDKGSIPDRFSAQQFSDYHSELNMSSLELGDSALYFCASSLGNGGLARNEQFFGPGTRLTVL.

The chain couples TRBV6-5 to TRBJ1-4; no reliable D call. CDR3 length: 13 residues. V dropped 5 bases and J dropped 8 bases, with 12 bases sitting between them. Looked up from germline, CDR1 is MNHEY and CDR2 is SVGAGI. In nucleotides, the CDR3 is TGTGCCAGCAGTACAACGGCGGGGGAAAAACTGTTTTTT. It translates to CASSTTAGEKLFF.

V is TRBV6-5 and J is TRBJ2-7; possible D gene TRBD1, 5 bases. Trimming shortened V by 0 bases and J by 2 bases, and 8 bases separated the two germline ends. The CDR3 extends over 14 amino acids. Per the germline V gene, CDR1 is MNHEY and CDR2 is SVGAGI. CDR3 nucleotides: TGTGCCAGCAGTTACTCCGACAGTACCTACGAGCAGTACTTC. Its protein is CASSYSDSTYEQYF.

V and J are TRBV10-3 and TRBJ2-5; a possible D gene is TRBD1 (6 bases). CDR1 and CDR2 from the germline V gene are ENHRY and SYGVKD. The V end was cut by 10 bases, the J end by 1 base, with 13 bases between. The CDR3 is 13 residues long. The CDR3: CATATDSQETQYF. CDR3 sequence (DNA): TGTGCCACCGCCACGGACAGCCAAGAGACCCAGTACTTC.

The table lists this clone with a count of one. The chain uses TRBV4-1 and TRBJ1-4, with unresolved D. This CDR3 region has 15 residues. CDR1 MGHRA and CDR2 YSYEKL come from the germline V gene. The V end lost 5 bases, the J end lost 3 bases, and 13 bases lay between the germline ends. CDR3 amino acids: CASSSTNGANEKLFF. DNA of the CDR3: TGCGCCAGCAGCTCCACTAACGGGGCTAATGAAAAACTGTTTTTT.

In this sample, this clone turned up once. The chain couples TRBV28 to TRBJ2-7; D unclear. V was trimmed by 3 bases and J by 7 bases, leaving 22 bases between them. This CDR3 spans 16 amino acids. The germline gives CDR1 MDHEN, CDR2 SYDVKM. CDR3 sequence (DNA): TGTGCCAGCAGTTTCCTCAATATGGGTGTACGTAGGGAGCAGTACTTC. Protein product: CASSFLNMGVRREQYF.

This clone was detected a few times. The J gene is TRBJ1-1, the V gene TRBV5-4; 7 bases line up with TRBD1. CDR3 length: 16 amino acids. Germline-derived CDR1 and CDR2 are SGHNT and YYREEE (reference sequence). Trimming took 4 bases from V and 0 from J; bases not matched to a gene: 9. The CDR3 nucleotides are TGTGCCAGCAGCCAAGACAGGGTCCATCTGAACACTGAAGCTTTCTTT. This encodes CASSQDRVHLNTEAFF.